This TCR beta chain is drawn from a study of shared clonotypes between healthy human individuals. Study results and caveats: Sample collection involved blood only; tissue repertoires are likely different.

Recent vaccinations or acute infections were absent in the healthy HIV-negative adult donors. As concerns this clone: What it recognizes is unknown.

When replicate PCRs were run on unsorted PBMC, they used 250 to 300 ng DNA, tens of thousands of T cell genomes. The data were produced by immunoSEQ multiplex PCR, yet TCRdb's version contains in-frame clones alone and is incomplete. The table lists about 600,000 clones, around three quarters of them singletons. The CDR3 runs to 13 residues. In germline, CDR1 is KGHSH, CDR2 LQKENI. V lost 3 bases and J 6 bases, leaving 12 bases between the germline ends. This clonotype was obtained from a woman between 40 and 50 years old in good health. Some clones in this sample may be carry-over from other donors' samples. The J gene is TRBJ2-7, the V gene TRBV18; D is unresolved. Sequences were obtained from PBMCs. The CDR3 DNA follows: TGTGCCAGCTCACCCCCTCTCGCTTCCGAGCAGTACTTC. Protein sequence: CASSPPLASEQYF. Complete variable domain (other parts from reference TRBV18 and TRBJ2-7): NAGVMQNPRHLVRRRGQEARLRCSPMKGHSHVYWYRQLPEEGLKFMVYLQKENIIDESGMPKERFSAEFPKEGPSILRIQQVVRGDSAAYFCASSPPLASEQYFGPGTRLTVT.